These T cell receptor beta chains were read from a single sample in a study of blood T cell repertoires in COVID-19. TCRdb keeps only in-frame clones here, not all; method: immunoSEQ multiplex PCR. The profile shows roughly 250,000 clones, 80% to 90% of them singletons. What was sequenced was PBMCs or T cells enriched from blood (not recorded which). These receptors all come from a woman aged 18 to 35 who had recovered from COVID-19. CDR3s include the opening cysteine and the closing phenylalanine or tryptophan. A D gene is named only where the DNA matches it firmly. Clone size, where shown, is once, few, many, or a class for clones that have expanded.

19 . TRBJ1-1 TRBV27 . CASSFEVGGRVDLNTEAFF TGTGCCAGCAGTTTTGAGGTGGGGGGGCGAGTAGACCTGAACACTGAAGCTTTCTTT
13 . TRBJ1-6 TRBV7-2 . CASSLANNSPLHF TGTGCCAGCAGCTTAGCCAATAATTCACCCCTCCACTTT
14 . TRBJ1-5 TRBV19 . CASSIRGSNQPQHF TGTGCCAGTAGTATAAGGGGCAGCAATCAGCCCCAGCATTTT
14 TRBD1 TRBJ1-2 TRBV27 . CASSSTGTGYGYTF TGTGCCAGCAGTTCCACCGGGACAGGGTATGGCTACACCTTC
12 . TRBJ2-1 TRBV7-3 . CASSLGADEQFF TGTGCCAGCAGCTTAGGAGCAGACGAGCAGTTCTTC
15 TRBD2 TRBJ2-1 TRBV3-1/TRBV3-2 . CASSLSGGSYNEQFF TGTGCCAGCAGCCTTAGCGGGGGGTCCTACAATGAGCAGTTCTTC
14 . TRBJ1-5 TRBV19 . CASSPLVSNQPQHF TGTGCCAGTAGTCCCTTAGTTAGCAATCAGCCCCAGCATTTT
15 TRBD1 TRBJ2-7 TRBV29-1 . CSVEFVHRGAYEQYF TGCAGCGTTGAATTTGTCCACAGGGGAGCCTACGAGCAGTACTTC
13 . TRBJ2-3 TRBV7-3 . CASSFRGTDTQYF TGTGCCAGCAGCTTTCGTGGCACAGATACGCAGTATTTT
16 TRBD1 TRBJ1-5 TRBV4-1 few CASSPSDRGGNQPQHF TGCGCCAGCAGCCCTTCCGACAGGGGCGGCAATCAGCCCCAGCATTTT
16 . TRBJ1-4 TRBV5-8 . CASAPRGSTLGEKLFF TGTGCCAGCGCCCCCCGGGGATCGACCCTTGGTGAAAAACTGTTTTTT
12 . TRBJ1-2 TRBV6-6 . CASTGGNYGYTF TGTGCCAGCACCGGAGGCAACTATGGCTACACCTTC
15 . TRBJ1-2 TRBV25-1 . CASSESSRGGHGYTF TGTGCCAGCAGTGAATCGTCCAGAGGCGGGCATGGCTACACCTTC
17 TRBD1 TRBJ1-1 TRBV18 . CASSPVYAGGLNTEAFF TGTGCCAGCTCACCAGTGTACGCAGGGGGCCTAAACACTGAAGCTTTCTTT
16 TRBD2 TRBJ2-3 TRBV3-1/TRBV3-2 . CASSQLLAGGGDTQYF TGTGCCAGCAGCCAGCTTTTAGCGGGGGGAGGGGATACGCAGTATTTT
15 TRBD1 TRBJ2-1 TRBV6-4 . CASSALGQGAGEQFF TGTGCCAGCAGTGCACTGGGACAGGGGGCAGGTGAGCAGTTCTTC
15 TRBD1 TRBJ2-1 TRBV24-1 . CATSDPGQGQNEQFF TGTGCCACCAGTGATCCGGGACAGGGGCAGAATGAGCAGTTCTTC
15 TRBD1 TRBJ2-3 TRBV5-1 . CASSPGQAFTDTQYF TGCGCCAGCAGCCCGGGACAGGCGTTCACAGATACGCAGTATTTT
17 . TRBJ2-1 TRBV11-2 once CASSLNRGAGAYNEQFF TGTGCCAGCAGCCTAAATCGTGGTGCAGGGGCCTACAATGAGCAGTTCTTC
15 . TRBJ1-6 TRBV6-1 . CASSDPGQGGSPLHF TGTGCCAGCAGTGACCCGGGGCAGGGAGGCTCACCCCTCCACTTT
16 . TRBJ1-3 TRBV3-1/TRBV3-2 . CASSPLAGSAGNTIYF TGTGCCAGCAGTCCGCTGGCGGGTAGCGCTGGAAACACCATATATTTT
14 . TRBJ1-1 TRBV9 . CASSPYGGSTEAFF TGTGCCAGCAGCCCCTATGGGGGCAGCACTGAAGCTTTCTTT
15 . TRBJ2-5 TRBV4-2 . CASSQAGEVQETQYF TGTGCCAGCAGCCAAGCGGGGGAGGTCCAAGAGACCCAGTACTTC
17 TRBD2 TRBJ2-2 TRBV5-4 . CASSFRGRGRPPGELFF TGTGCCAGCAGCTTCCGAGGGCGGGGGAGACCCCCCGGGGAGCTGTTTTTT
16 . TRBJ2-5 TRBV11-2 . CASSPNRGLVQETQYF TGTGCCAGCAGCCCCAACAGGGGACTAGTACAAGAGACCCAGTACTTC
13 . TRBJ2-2 TRBV11-2 . CASSLLSTGELFF TGTGCCAGCAGCTTACTGTCCACCGGGGAGCTGTTTTTT
18 TRBD2 TRBJ2-1 TRBV5-1 . CASSRLAGGSLDYNEQFF TGCGCCAGCAGCAGACTAGCGGGGGGCTCTTTGGACTACAATGAGCAGTTCTTC
15 . TRBJ2-7 TRBV11-2 . CASSSLSNRIYEQYF TGTGCCAGCAGCTCTTTATCAAACAGGATCTACGAGCAGTACTTC
14 TRBD1 TRBJ1-2 TRBV25-1 . CASSDALTGGGYTF TGTGCCAGCAGTGATGCGCTGACAGGGGGGGGCTACACCTTC
14 . TRBJ1-1 TRBV27 . CASSLSSGDTEAFF TGTGCCAGCAGTTTAAGTAGCGGGGACACTGAAGCTTTCTTT
13 . TRBJ1-2 TRBV5-1 . CASSYLERGGYTF TGCGCCAGCAGTTACCTAGAACGTGGTGGCTACACCTTC
14 . TRBJ2-7 TRBV5-8 . CASSTLTGLREQYF TGTGCCAGCAGCACCCTAACAGGGTTGCGCGAGCAGTACTTC
15 TRBD1 TRBJ2-7 TRBV7-2 . CASSQRDSLSYEQYF TGTGCCAGCAGCCAACGGGACAGTTTGTCCTACGAGCAGTACTTC
17 . TRBJ1-2 TRBV28 . CASSFATGSGGNYGYTF TGTGCCAGCAGTTTCGCGACAGGTTCTGGTGGGAACTATGGCTACACCTTC
16 TRBD1 TRBJ1-1 TRBV6-2/TRBV6-3 . CASSPFGQGVLTEAFF TGTGCCAGCAGCCCTTTTGGACAGGGGGTTTTAACTGAAGCTTTCTTT
16 TRBD2 TRBJ2-2 TRBV7-2 . CASSSALAVNTGELFF TGTGCCAGCAGCTCTGCACTAGCGGTGAACACCGGGGAGCTGTTTTTT
18 TRBD2 TRBJ2-3 TRBV5-1 few CASRPGTSGGSVTDTQYF TGCGCCAGCAGACCAGGGACTAGCGGGGGGTCGGTCACAGATACGCAGTATTTT
17 TRBD1 TRBJ1-4 TRBV5-1 . CASSFGGGTGANEKLFF TGCGCCAGCAGCTTCGGTGGTGGAACAGGGGCTAATGAAAAACTGTTTTTT
16 TRBD2 TRBJ2-1 TRBV2 . CASRAPSGGVYNEQFF TGTGCCAGCAGGGCCCCTAGCGGGGGGGTCTACAATGAGCAGTTCTTC
14 TRBD1 TRBJ1-1 TRBV5-1 . CASSTGQGNTEAFF TGCGCCAGCAGCACGGGACAGGGGAACACTGAAGCTTTCTTT
14 TRBD1 TRBJ1-4 TRBV27 . CASSSLGQGEKLFF TGTGCCAGCAGTAGCCTGGGACAGGGAGAAAAACTGTTTTTT
13 . TRBJ1-1 TRBV9 . CASSVVGQPEAFF TGTGCCAGCAGCGTAGTTGGACAGCCTGAAGCTTTCTTT
15 TRBD1 TRBJ1-1 TRBV5-6 . CASSLDRGLGTEAFF TGTGCCAGCAGCTTGGACAGGGGACTCGGCACTGAAGCTTTCTTT
16 TRBD1 TRBJ2-5 TRBV7-9 . CASSSGTGVFQETQYF TGTGCCAGCAGCTCGGGAACAGGGGTCTTCCAAGAGACCCAGTACTTC
13 TRBD1 TRBJ2-7 TRBV7-9 few CASSAGGGYEQYF TGTGCCAGCAGCGCAGGGGGCGGTTACGAGCAGTACTTC